This record covers a single T cell receptor (beta chain). These data belong to a study of OX40 agonist ivuxolimab in advanced cancers. Sequencing used immunoSEQ multiplex PCR; TCRdb keeps in-frame clones, though not all of them. The data show under 50,000 clones, 86% seen once. CDR1 and CDR2 from the germline V gene are SGHRS and YFSETQ. The junction had 5 bases not matched to a gene; V was cut back by 0 bases and J by 0 bases. The CDR3 length is 18 residues. The sequences come from CD4+ or CD8+ T cells sorted from blood, collected in a trial of the OX40 agonist ivuxolimab. The source is an adult with an advanced solid tumor such as melanoma, head and neck, liver or kidney cancer. The genes are TRBV5-1 and TRBJ2-1; 11 nucleotides match TRBD2. The CDR3 protein is CASSLGPLAGGSYNEQFF. The CDR3 DNA is TGCGCCAGCAGCTTGGGCCCTCTAGCGGGAGGCTCCTACAATGAGCAGTTCTTC.